This paragraph reports one T cell receptor beta chain. The antigen is not known. Germline-derived CDR1 and CDR2 are SGHRS and YFSETQ. This CDR3 contains 15 residues. The V and J ends lost 1 base and 3 bases respectively, with 14 bases between them. These data are taken from a study of cytomegalovirus exposure and HLA in healthy donors. Study at large: There were 100 million to 130 million unique TCR beta sequences, drawn from about 179 million T cells, in an earlier analysis. Points from the study as a whole: In vitro work confirmed that a few CMV-associated chains recognize CMV antigens. An analysis done earlier found most TCR beta V segments productive about 87% or about 30% of the time. It was assumed in the presence/absence analyses that sequencing depth was roughly uniform across donors.

Primers included in the PCR were 60 Vbeta and 13 Jbeta primers. Assay: immunoSEQ multiplex PCR; the TCRdb copy retains only in-frame clones and omits some. The sample yields approximately 170,000 clones, approximately 80% seen once. The sample taken for sequencing was PBMCs. This rearrangement joins TRBV5-1 to TRBJ2-7; D possibly corresponds to TRBD2 (6 bases). The sequence was collected from a male donor in good health and CMV-seronegative. The CDR3 DNA reads TGCGCCAGCAGCTTGATAGGGGAGGCCCTCTACGAGCAGTACTTC. Its protein product is CASSLIGEALYEQYF.